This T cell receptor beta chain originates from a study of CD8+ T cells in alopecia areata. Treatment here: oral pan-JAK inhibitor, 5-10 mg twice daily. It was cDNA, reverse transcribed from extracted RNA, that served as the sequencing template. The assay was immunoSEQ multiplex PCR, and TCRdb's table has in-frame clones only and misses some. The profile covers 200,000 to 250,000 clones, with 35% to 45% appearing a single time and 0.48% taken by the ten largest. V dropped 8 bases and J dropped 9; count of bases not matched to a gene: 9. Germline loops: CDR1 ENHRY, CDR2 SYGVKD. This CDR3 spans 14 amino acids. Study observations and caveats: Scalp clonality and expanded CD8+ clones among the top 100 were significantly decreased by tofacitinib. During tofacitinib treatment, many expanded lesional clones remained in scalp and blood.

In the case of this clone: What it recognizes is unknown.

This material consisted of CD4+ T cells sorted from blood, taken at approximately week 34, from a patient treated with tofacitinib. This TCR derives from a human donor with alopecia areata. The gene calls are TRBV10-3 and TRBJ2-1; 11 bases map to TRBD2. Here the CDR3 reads CAIGIAGGPGEQFF. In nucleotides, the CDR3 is TGTGCCATCGGGATAGCGGGAGGGCCGGGTGAGCAGTTCTTC.